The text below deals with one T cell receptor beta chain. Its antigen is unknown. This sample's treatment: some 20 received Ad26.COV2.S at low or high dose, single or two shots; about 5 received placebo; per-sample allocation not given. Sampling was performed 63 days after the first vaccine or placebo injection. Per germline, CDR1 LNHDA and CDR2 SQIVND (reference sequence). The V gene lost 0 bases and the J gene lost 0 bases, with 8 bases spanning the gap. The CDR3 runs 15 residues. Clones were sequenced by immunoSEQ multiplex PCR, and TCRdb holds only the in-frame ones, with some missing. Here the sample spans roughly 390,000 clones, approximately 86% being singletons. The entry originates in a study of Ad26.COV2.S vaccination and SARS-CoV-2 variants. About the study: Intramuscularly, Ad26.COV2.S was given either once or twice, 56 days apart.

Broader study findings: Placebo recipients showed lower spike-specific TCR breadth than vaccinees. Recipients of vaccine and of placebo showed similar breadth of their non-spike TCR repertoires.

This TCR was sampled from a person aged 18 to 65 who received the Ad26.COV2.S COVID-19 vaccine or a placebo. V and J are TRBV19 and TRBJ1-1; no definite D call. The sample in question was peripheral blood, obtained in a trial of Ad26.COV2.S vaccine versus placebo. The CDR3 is CASSIDRRLNTEAFF. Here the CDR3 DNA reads TGTGCCAGTAGTATAGATAGACGTCTGAACACTGAAGCTTTCTTT.